One sample yielded the 18 T cell receptor beta chains listed below, sequenced in a study of beta chain features in type 1 diabetes. Regarding the study as a whole: Type 1 diabetes patients showed a moderate but significant shortening of TCRB CDR3s in all four CD4+ subsets.

The whole isolated RNA underwent reverse transcription, so sequencing captured expressed TCRB transcripts. Data came from immunoSEQ multiplex PCR; TCRdb stores just in-frame clones and leaves some out. In the table there are about 99,000 clones, 25% to 35% of which are singletons. Their antigens are not known. The sample comprised central memory CD4+ T cells from blood. Receptor source: a woman aged 18 to 35 with type 1 diabetes.

In this sample, this clone turned up a few times. The chain couples TRBV19 to TRBJ2-1; TRBD2 matches at 11 bases. CDR3 length equals 14 residues. Germline values: CDR1 LNHDA, CDR2 SQIVND (reference sequence). The junction had 9 bases not matched to a gene; V was cut back by 7 bases and J by 10 bases. This CDR3 reads CASMWTSGSSEQFF. For the CDR3, the DNA is TGTGCCAGTATGTGGACTAGCGGGTCCTCGGAGCAGTTCTTC.

The rearrangement joins TRBV6-1 to TRBJ2-4; 8 nucleotides line up with TRBD2. CDR1 MNHNS and CDR2 SASEGT come from the germline V gene. This CDR3 comprises 15 residues. The V and J ends lost 8 bases and 3 bases, in that order; junction bases with no gene match: 9. The CDR3 protein is CASFLGGVGKNIQYF. The CDR3 DNA reads TGTGCCAGCTTCCTCGGGGGGGTAGGCAAAAACATTCAGTACTTC.

The DNA of the CDR3 is TGTGCCAGCAGCTTGGGACTAGCGGACAATGAGCAGTTCTTC. Translation gives CASSLGLADNEQFF. This chain joins TRBV7-2 and TRBJ2-1; the match to TRBD2 covers 11 bases. Unmatched junction bases numbered 0, after V lost 3 bases and J lost 5 bases. This CDR3 region has 14 residues. CDR1 is SGHTA, CDR2 FQGNSA, per germline. The variable domain in full, completed from reference TRBV7-2 and TRBJ2-1, reads GAGVSQSPSNKVTEKGKDVELRCDPISGHTALYWYRQSLGQGLEFLIYFQGNSAPDKSGLPSDRFSAERTGGSVSTLTIQRTQQEDSAVYLCASSLGLADNEQFFGPGTRLTVL.

The rearrangement links TRBV7-9 to TRBJ2-5; 11 bases are shared with TRBD2. Germline CDR1 reads SEHNR; CDR2 reads FQNEAQ (reference sequence). V gave up 4 bases and J gave up 2 bases; unmatched junction bases: 6. This CDR3 is built from 16 residues. As DNA, the CDR3 is TGTGCCAGCAGCTGGGGGGGACTAGCGGCACAAGAGACCCAGTACTTC. It translates to CASSWGGLAAQETQYF.

This chain links TRBV2 with TRBJ2-7; 7 positions agree with TRBD1. The CDR3 loop spans 13 amino acids. The J segment lost 5 bases and the V segment lost 7 bases, leaving 8 bases of the junction unmatched. Looked up from germline, CDR1 is SNHLY and CDR2 is FYNNEI. DNA of the CDR3: TGTGCCAGCAACCGACAGGGCATCGACGAGCAGTACTTC. It is translated as CASNRQGIDEQYF.

The chain couples TRBV29-1 to TRBJ1-1; tentative D call: TRBD1 (5 bases). V lost 4 bases and J 0 bases, leaving 12 bases between the germline ends. Germline CDR1 reads SQVTM; CDR2 reads ANQGSEA. The CDR3 is 14 residues long. The CDR3 sequence: CSVAKRTLNTEAFF. CDR3 DNA sequence: TGCAGCGTTGCGAAGAGGACACTGAACACTGAAGCTTTCTTT.

This clone came up many times. V usage is TRBV2 and J usage is TRBJ2-1, with D possibly TRBD2 on 5 matching bases. CDR1 and CDR2 (germline): SNHLY, FYNNEI. The length of the CDR3 is 13 residues. The V and J ends lost 3 bases and 9 bases respectively, with 12 bases between them. CDR3 region: CASSDEGNIEQFF. In nucleotides, the CDR3 is TGTGCCAGCAGTGATGAGGGTAATATTGAGCAGTTCTTC.

This clone was recorded a few times. The CDR3: CASSQYPGTKPNTGELFF. For the CDR3, the DNA is TGTGCCAGTTCCCAATACCCCGGGACAAAACCGAACACCGGGGAGCTGTTTTTT. The chain has TRBV19 and TRBJ2-2; D is possibly TRBD1 (6 bases). From germline, CDR1 is LNHDA and CDR2 SQIVND (reference sequence). This CDR3 region has 18 residues. Trimming removed 8 bases at V and 0 bases at J, with 22 bases between.

The chain has TRBV30 and TRBJ2-7, with 7 nucleotides matching TRBD1. The CDR3 runs 12 residues. V gave up 2 bases and J gave up 3 bases; unmatched junction bases: 1. The germline V gene has CDR1 GTSNPN and CDR2 SVGIG (reference sequence). The CDR3 bases are TGTGCCTGGAGTAGACAGGGCTACGAGCAGTACTTC. The encoded protein is CAWSRQGYEQYF.

This clone has only a few counts. The chain is built from TRBV27 and TRBJ1-2; D ambiguous. Deletions cut 8 bases from V and 2 bases from J, with 18 bases between. Germline V CDR1 and CDR2: MNHEY, SMNVEV (reference sequence). The CDR3 extends over 15 amino acids. The CDR3 protein is CASLPRTQSNYGYTF. The CDR3 DNA is TGTGCCAGCCTACCCCGGACTCAGTCCAACTATGGCTACACCTTC.

This chain connects TRBV11-2 to TRBJ2-3; D is unresolved. CDR1 is SGHAT and CDR2 is FQNNGV in the germline V gene. This CDR3 is 15 amino acids long. Trimming left V 5 bases short and J 0 bases short, with 12 bases between. The DNA of the CDR3 is TGTGCCAGCAGCCCCGTATGGGCTAGCACAGATACGCAGTATTTT. Protein: CASSPVWASTDTQYF. The full variable domain, its missing parts supplied by reference TRBV11-2 and TRBJ2-3, is EAGVAQSPRYKIIEKRQSVAFWCNPISGHATLYWYQQILGQGPKLLIQFQNNGVVDDSQLPKDRFSAERLKGVDSTLKIQPAKLEDSAVYLCASSPVWASTDTQYFGPGTRLTVL.

This clone was counted once. The rearrangement uses TRBV30 and TRBJ2-3, with TRBD2 matching 8 bases. CDR1 GTSNPN and CDR2 SVGIG come from the germline V gene (reference sequence). Germline trimming cut 5 bases from V and 0 bases from J; bases unmatched to any gene: 13. CDR3 length: 17 amino acids. In nucleotides, the CDR3 is TGTGCCTGGCGAGATTGGACTAGCCCAACTAGCACAGATACGCAGTATTTT. Protein: CAWRDWTSPTSTDTQYF.

This clone was counted only a few times. The rearrangement joins TRBV5-4 to TRBJ2-5; 7 bases line up with TRBD2. The CDR3 length is 19 residues. Trimming at V came to 0 bases and at J to 5 bases, leaving 19 bases not matched to a gene. Germline V gives CDR1 SGHNT, CDR2 YYREEE (reference sequence). The CDR3 spells CASSLGGLAGATRGETQYF. CDR3 bases: TGTGCCAGCAGCTTGGGAGGTTTGGCGGGAGCCACTCGCGGGGAGACCCAGTACTTC.

The V call is TRBV7-2, the J call TRBJ2-5, with D perhaps TRBD2 (6 bases). Germline V gene lookup returns CDR1 SGHTA and CDR2 FQGNSA. This CDR3 contains 15 residues. V dropped 4 bases and J dropped 5 bases, with 17 bases sitting between them. CDR3 sequence reads: CASSSRLEGSETQYF. CDR3 coding DNA: TGTGCCAGCAGCTCACGTCTGGAGGGGTCCGAGACCCAGTACTTC.

V is TRBV9 and J is TRBJ2-5; possible D gene TRBD1, 6 bases. With the DNA end fitting TRBJ2-7 better, the J assignment may be wrong. The CDR3 runs to 11 residues. From germline, CDR1 is SGDLS and CDR2 YYNGEE. This CDR3 is CASSLGGEQYF. The CDR3 DNA follows: TGTGCCAGCAGCTTAGGGGGCGAGCAGTACTTC.

The chain uses TRBV11-2 and TRBJ2-1; 9 nucleotides line up with TRBD2. Per the germline V gene, CDR1 is SGHAT and CDR2 is FQNNGV. The CDR3 has 19 residues. Trimming cost V 1 base and J 5 bases; bases outside gene matches: 15. CDR3 protein: CASSLGFPLTSGPDNEQFF. CDR3 coding DNA: TGTGCCAGCAGCTTAGGATTCCCCCTTACTAGCGGGCCGGACAATGAGCAGTTCTTC.

V is TRBV7-3 and J is TRBJ2-3; 7 bases are shared with TRBD2. This CDR3 has 17 residues. The junction had 17 bases not matched to a gene; V was cut back by 5 bases and J by 6 bases. Germline CDR1 reads SGHTA; CDR2 reads FQGTGA. CDR3 DNA: TGTGCCAGCAGCCAAATCGGGCTTGGGCGGGAGACGGATACGCAGTATTTT. The encoded protein is CASSQIGLGRETDTQYF.

This clone came up many times. V is TRBV6-5 and J is TRBJ2-1; 7 bases are a match to TRBD2. The V segment lost 2 bases and the J segment 8 bases; nucleotides outside the gene matches: 9. Germline loops: CDR1 MNHEY, CDR2 SVGAGI. The length of the CDR3 is 15 residues. CDR3 DNA: TGTGCCAGCAGTTACCGACTAGCTGGTTTCGATGAGCAGTTCTTC. Translated: CASSYRLAGFDEQFF.